One and the same sample provided the 20 T cell receptor beta chains below, sequenced in a study of T cells in Graves' hyperthyroidism and ophthalmopathy. Authors of the study amplified TCR beta CDR3 regions from RNA transcripts. First-round RT-PCR of the TCR CDR3 relied on the HTBI primer set. MiXCR, run by TCRdb on the multiplex PCR reads, gives a single entry per CDR3 protein. This repertoire shows a few hundred thousand distinct CDR3 sequences, approximately 15% found once; its top ten account for roughly 3%. Sequenced material: blood. The receptors come from a woman between 40 and 55 years old with Graves' ophthalmopathy.

This clonotype was seen many times. The chain combines TRBV20-1 with TRBJ1-1; maybe TRBD1 (5 bases). Germline V gene sequence: CDR1 DFQATT, CDR2 SNEGSKA (reference sequence). Trimming cost V 6 bases and J 0 bases, with 17 bases left between them. This CDR3 has 15 amino acids. The DNA for the CDR3 is TGCAGTGCGTATCCCACCGGGACTGTGAACACTGAAGCTTTCTTT. Amino acid sequence: CSAYPTGTVNTEAFF.

This clonotype was seen at least ten times. This chain uses TRBV20-1 with TRBJ2-4, with 9 bases matching TRBD1. This CDR3 has 15 residues. The V gene's germline CDR1 is DFQATT and CDR2 SNEGSKA (reference sequence). Trimming removed 1 base from V and 4 bases from J; junction bases left unmatched: 5. DNA of the CDR3: TGCAGTGCTAGAGCGAGGACAGGGGTGAAAAACATTCAGTACTTC. Translated, it gives CSARARTGVKNIQYF.

This clonotype was counted only a few times. No DNA is shown, since the ends of the CDR3 on it are uncertain; the CDR3 is the one TCRdb lists. The gene calls are TRBV7-6 and TRBJ2-2; TRBD1 is the table's D call, not checked against the DNA. The CDR3 spans 15 residues, counting both ends. Germline V CDR1 and CDR2: SGHVS, FNYEAQ. The CDR3 protein is CASSFGPGYTGELFF.

This clonotype showed up many times. This chain links TRBV30 with TRBJ2-7; the match to TRBD1 covers 7 bases. This CDR3 has 13 residues. CDR1 GTSNPN and CDR2 SVGIG come from the germline V gene (reference sequence). The ends lost 2 bases at V and 5 bases at J; junction bases unmatched: 6. CDR3 nucleotide sequence: TGTGCCTGGAGTCGCACAGGGGTCCACGAGCAGTACTTC. Its translation: CAWSRTGVHEQYF.

This clonotype was counted many times. This sequence joins TRBV6-1 and TRBJ2-7, with no clear D. This CDR3 has 16 amino acids. V gave up 8 bases and J gave up 2 bases, with 22 bases separating them. Germline V CDR1 and CDR2: MNHNS, SASEGT. For the CDR3, the DNA is TGTGCCAGCGCCCGTTCAGATCCCCCACCAACCTACGAGCAGTACTTC. Translation: CASARSDPPPTYEQYF.

This clonotype was observed a handful of times. The chain couples TRBV6-1 to TRBJ1-1, with a weak D call TRBD1 (6 bases). Germline CDR1 and CDR2: MNHNS and SASEGT. This CDR3 region has 18 residues. Between the trimmed V and J ends, which lost 4 bases and 0 bases, there was a span of 21 bases. CDR3 in DNA: TGTGCCAGCAGTGCCTCAGGGGCCGTAGGCGGCATGAACACTGAAGCTTTCTTT. Translation: CASSASGAVGGMNTEAFF.

This clonotype was counted ten times or more. This chain links TRBV5-6 with TRBJ2-3; maybe TRBD2 (5 bases). CDR1 SGHDT and CDR2 YYEEEE come from the germline V gene. The CDR3 consists of 15 residues. V dropped 6 bases and J dropped 1 base, with 15 bases sitting between them. The CDR3 region is CASTLLVTGTDTQYF. The CDR3 DNA follows: TGTGCCAGCACCTTACTAGTGACGGGCACAGATACGCAGTATTTT.

This clonotype was seen a few times. The V and J genes are TRBV20-1 and TRBJ1-1, with 7 positions matching TRBD1. J gave up 4 bases and V 3 bases, and 11 bases lay outside the gene matches. CDR1 and CDR2 from the germline V gene are DFQATT and SNEGSKA (reference sequence). There are 15 residues in the CDR3. CDR3 nucleotides: TGCAGTGCTAGGCGGGGGACAGTCATGAGCACTGAAGCTTTCTTT. Residues: CSARRGTVMSTEAFF.

This clonotype came up many times. CDR3 residues: CASRREGTGELFF. In DNA, the CDR3 is TGTGCCAGCAGGCGAGAGGGAACCGGGGAGCTGTTTTTT. The chain is built from TRBV2 and TRBJ2-2; D is possibly TRBD2 (5 bases). Trimming took off 6 bases at V and 5 bases at J, with 10 bases between the two ends. This CDR3 spans 13 amino acids. The germline gives CDR1 SNHLY, CDR2 FYNNEI.

The rearrangement uses TRBV12-3 or TRBV12-4 and TRBJ2-5, with no clear D. This CDR3 comprises 14 residues. Trimming shortened V by 2 bases and J by 0 bases, and 7 bases separated the two germline ends. CDR3 sequence: CASSLWEHQETQYF. In nucleotides, the CDR3 is TGTGCCAGCAGTTTATGGGAACACCAAGAGACCCAGTACTTC.

This clonotype was recorded at least ten times. The V gene is TRBV20-1, the J gene TRBJ2-3, with 8 positions matching TRBD2. Germline V lookup: CDR1 DFQATT, CDR2 SNEGSKA (reference sequence). The CDR3 runs to 15 residues. Trimming cost V 1 base and J 2 bases; bases outside gene matches: 5. The CDR3 DNA reads TGCAGTGCTAGAGTTAGCGGGGATCACACAGATACGCAGTATTTT. Protein: CSARVSGDHTDTQYF.

This clonotype showed up many times. The rearrangement links TRBV20-1 to TRBJ2-7; 7 nucleotides align to TRBD1. Unmatched junction bases numbered 5, after V lost 5 bases and J lost 1 base. CDR3 length equals 13 residues. Germline loops: CDR1 DFQATT, CDR2 SNEGSKA (reference sequence). CDR3 amino acids: CSAPSGGSYEQYF. DNA of the CDR3: TGCAGTGCTCCTTCAGGGGGTTCCTACGAGCAGTACTTC.

The chain combines TRBV4-2 with TRBJ1-4; TRBD1 might be the D (5 bases). Trimming took 0 bases from V and 8 from J, leaving 16 bases between them. CDR3 length equals 16 residues. Germline V gene lookup returns CDR1 LGHNA and CDR2 YNFKEQ. For the CDR3, the DNA is TGTGCCAGCAGCCAAGATTGGGCGGACAATGGGGAAAAACTGTTTTTT. Its translation: CASSQDWADNGEKLFF.

This clonotype has more than one count but fewer than ten. The V call is TRBV12-3 or TRBV12-4, the J call TRBJ2-7; D uncertain. Trimming took 3 bases from V and 2 from J, leaving 8 bases between them. This CDR3 contains 13 residues. The DNA for the CDR3 is TGTGCCAGCAGTTTCCGCGAAGCCTACGAGCAGTACTTC. This encodes CASSFREAYEQYF.

This chain uses TRBV20-1 with TRBJ2-7, with D tentatively TRBD2 (6 bases). CDR1 is DFQATT and CDR2 is SNEGSKA in the germline V gene (reference sequence). The CDR3 has 14 residues. V was clipped by 2 bases and J by 6 bases, with 17 bases between them. The chain's CDR3 is CSARKPSGLCEQYF. The CDR3 nucleotides read TGCAGTGCTAGAAAACCCAGCGGGCTCTGCGAGCAGTACTTC.

This clonotype has a handful of counts. The DNA for the CDR3 is TGCAGCGTTTTGGGACTAGCGGGAGTAATTGATACGCAGTATTTT. Translating it yields CSVLGLAGVIDTQYF. The chain employs TRBV29-1 and TRBJ2-3; 14 nucleotides agree with TRBD2. J lost 6 bases, V lost 5 bases, and 7 bases had no gene match. This CDR3 is built from 15 residues. In germline, CDR1 is SQVTM, CDR2 ANQGSEA.

This clonotype was recorded at least ten times. This chain uses TRBV2 with TRBJ2-7, with 7 nucleotides matching TRBD1. CDR1 and CDR2 from the germline V gene are SNHLY and FYNNEI. This CDR3 has 15 amino acids. Germline trimming cut 1 base from V and 4 bases from J; bases unmatched to any gene: 7. The CDR3 nucleotides are TGTGCCAGCAGTGAAGGACAGGGTACGACGTACGAGCAGTACTTC. This codes for CASSEGQGTTYEQYF.

The table lists this clonotype with a count of one. The chain recombines TRBV5-1 with TRBJ2-3; D ambiguous. CDR3 length equals 16 residues. Germline values: CDR1 SGHRS, CDR2 YFSETQ. With 0 bases removed from V and 5 bases from J, the gap between germline ends came to 16 bases. CDR3 loop: CASSLAGRPQVDTQYF. In DNA form, the CDR3 reads TGCGCCAGCAGCTTGGCCGGCAGGCCGCAGGTAGATACGCAGTATTTT. The full variable domain, rest sourced from reference TRBV5-1 and TRBJ2-3, is KAGVTQTPRYLIKTRGQQVTLSCSPISGHRSVSWYQQTPGQGLQFLFEYFSETQRNKGNFPGRFSGRQFSNSRSEMNVSTLELGDSALYLCASSLAGRPQVDTQYFGPGTRLTVL.

This clonotype has just a few counts. The genes are TRBV3-1 and TRBJ1-6, with 11 bases that match TRBD1. J gave up 8 bases and V 4 bases, and 10 bases lay outside the gene matches. Germline loops: CDR1 LGHDT, CDR2 YNNKEL (reference sequence). The CDR3 length is 17 residues. CDR3 amino acids: CASSPRYRDRGDSPLHF. DNA for the CDR3: TGTGCCAGCAGCCCCCGATACCGGGACAGGGGGGATTCACCCCTCCACTTT.

The chain uses TRBV6-2 or TRBV6-3 and TRBJ2-1; TRBD2 matches 10 bases. The CDR3 runs 15 residues. J lost 7 bases, V lost 4 bases, and 7 bases had no gene match. CDR1 is MNHEY and CDR2 is SVGEGT in the germline V gene. CDR3 residues: CASSSLAGVWNEQFF. In nucleotides, the CDR3 is TGTGCCAGCAGTTCTCTAGCGGGAGTCTGGAATGAGCAGTTCTTC.